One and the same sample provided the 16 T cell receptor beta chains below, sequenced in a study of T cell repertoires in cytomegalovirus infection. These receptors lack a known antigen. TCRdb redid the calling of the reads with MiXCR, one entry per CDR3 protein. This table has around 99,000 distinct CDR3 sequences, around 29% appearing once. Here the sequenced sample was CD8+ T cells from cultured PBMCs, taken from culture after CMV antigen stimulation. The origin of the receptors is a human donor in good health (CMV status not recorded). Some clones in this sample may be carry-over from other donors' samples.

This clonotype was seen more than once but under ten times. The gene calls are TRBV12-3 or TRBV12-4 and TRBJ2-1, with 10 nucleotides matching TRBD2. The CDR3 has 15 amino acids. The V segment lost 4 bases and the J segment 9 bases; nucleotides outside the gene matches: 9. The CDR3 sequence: CASSSPTSGAFEQFF. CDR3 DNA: TGTGCCAGCAGTTCACCCACTAGCGGGGCTTTTGAGCAGTTCTTC.

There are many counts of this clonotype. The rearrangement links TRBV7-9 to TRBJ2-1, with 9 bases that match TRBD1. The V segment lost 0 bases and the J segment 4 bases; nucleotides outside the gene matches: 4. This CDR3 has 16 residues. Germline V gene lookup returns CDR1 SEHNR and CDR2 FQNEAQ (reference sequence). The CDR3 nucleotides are TGTGCCAGCAGCTTAGCGAGGGGACAGGGATACAATGAGCAGTTCTTC. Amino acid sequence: CASSLARGQGYNEQFF.

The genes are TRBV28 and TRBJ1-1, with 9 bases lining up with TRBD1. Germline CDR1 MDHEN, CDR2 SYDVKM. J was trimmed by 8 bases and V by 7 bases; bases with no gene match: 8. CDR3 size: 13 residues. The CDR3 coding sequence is TGTGCCAGCATCACAGGGGGCCTCGGCGAAGCTTTCTTT. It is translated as CASITGGLGEAFF.

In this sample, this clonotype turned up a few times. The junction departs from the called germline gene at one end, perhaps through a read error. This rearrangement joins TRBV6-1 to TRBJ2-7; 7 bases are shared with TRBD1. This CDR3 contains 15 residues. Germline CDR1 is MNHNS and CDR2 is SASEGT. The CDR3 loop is CASSEGTAGIYEQYF. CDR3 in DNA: TGTGCCAGCAGCGAAGGGACAGCCGGGATCTACGAGCAGTACTTC.

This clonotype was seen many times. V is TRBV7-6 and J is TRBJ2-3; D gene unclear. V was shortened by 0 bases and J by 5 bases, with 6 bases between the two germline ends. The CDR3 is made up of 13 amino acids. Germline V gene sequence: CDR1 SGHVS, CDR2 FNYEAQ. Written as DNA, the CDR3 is TGTGCCAGCAGCTTAGCATCTGTAGATACGCAGTATTTT. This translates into CASSLASVDTQYF.

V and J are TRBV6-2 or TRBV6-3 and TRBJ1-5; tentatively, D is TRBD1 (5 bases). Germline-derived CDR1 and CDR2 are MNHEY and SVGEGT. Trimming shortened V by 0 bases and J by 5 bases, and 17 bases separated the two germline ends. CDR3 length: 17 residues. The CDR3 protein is CASSYSGTREGYQPQHF. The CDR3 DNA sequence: TGTGCCAGCAGTTACTCCGGGACTAGGGAGGGGTATCAGCCCCAGCATTTT.

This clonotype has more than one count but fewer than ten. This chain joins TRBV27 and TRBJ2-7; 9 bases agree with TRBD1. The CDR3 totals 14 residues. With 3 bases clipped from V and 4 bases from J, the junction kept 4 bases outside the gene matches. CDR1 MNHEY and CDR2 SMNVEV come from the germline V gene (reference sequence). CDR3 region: CASSLIGQGYEQYF. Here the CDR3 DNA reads TGTGCCAGCAGTTTGATAGGACAGGGGTACGAGCAGTACTTC.

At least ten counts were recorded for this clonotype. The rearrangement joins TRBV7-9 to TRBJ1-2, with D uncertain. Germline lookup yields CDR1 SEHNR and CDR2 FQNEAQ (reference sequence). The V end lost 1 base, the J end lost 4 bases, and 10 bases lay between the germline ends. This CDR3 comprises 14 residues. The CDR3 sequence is CASSLDWEVYGYTF. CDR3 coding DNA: TGTGCCAGCAGCTTAGATTGGGAGGTCTATGGCTACACCTTC.

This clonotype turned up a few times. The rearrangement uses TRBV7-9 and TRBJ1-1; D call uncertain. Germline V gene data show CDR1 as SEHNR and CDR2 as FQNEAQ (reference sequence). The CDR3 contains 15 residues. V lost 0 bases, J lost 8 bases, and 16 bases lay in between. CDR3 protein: CASSLALWKQREAFF. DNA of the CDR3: TGTGCCAGCAGCTTAGCGCTTTGGAAACAGAGGGAAGCTTTCTTT. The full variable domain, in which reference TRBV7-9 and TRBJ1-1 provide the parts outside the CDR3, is DTGVSQNPRHKITKRGQNVTFRCDPISEHNRLYWYRQTLGQGPEFLTYFQNEAQLEKSRLLSDRFSAERPKGSFSTLEIQRTEQGDSAMYLCASSLALWKQREAFFGQGTRLTVV.

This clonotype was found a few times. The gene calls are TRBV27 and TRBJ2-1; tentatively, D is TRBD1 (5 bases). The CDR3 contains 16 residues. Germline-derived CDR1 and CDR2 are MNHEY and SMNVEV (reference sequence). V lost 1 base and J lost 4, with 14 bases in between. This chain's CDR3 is CASSLFDSSWYNEQFF. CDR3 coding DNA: TGTGCCAGCAGTTTATTCGACAGTAGTTGGTACAATGAGCAGTTCTTC.

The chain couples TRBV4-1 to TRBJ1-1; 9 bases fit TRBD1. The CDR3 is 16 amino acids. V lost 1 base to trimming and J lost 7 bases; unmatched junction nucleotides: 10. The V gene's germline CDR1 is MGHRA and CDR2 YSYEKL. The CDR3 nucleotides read TGCGCCAGCAGCCAAGTCGAGCAAGGGACAGGGAATGAAGCTTTCTTT. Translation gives CASSQVEQGTGNEAFF.

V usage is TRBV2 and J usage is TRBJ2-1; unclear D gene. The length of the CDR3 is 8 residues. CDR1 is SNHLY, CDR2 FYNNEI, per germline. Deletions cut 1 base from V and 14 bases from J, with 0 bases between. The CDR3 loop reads CASSEEFF. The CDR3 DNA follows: TGTGCCAGCAGTGAAGAGTTCTTC.

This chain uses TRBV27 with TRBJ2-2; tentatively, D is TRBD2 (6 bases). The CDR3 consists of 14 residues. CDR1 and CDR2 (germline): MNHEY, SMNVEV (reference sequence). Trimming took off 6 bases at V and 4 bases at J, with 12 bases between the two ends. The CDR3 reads CASSKLAATGELFF. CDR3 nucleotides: TGTGCCAGCAGCAAACTAGCTGCCACCGGGGAGCTGTTTTTT.

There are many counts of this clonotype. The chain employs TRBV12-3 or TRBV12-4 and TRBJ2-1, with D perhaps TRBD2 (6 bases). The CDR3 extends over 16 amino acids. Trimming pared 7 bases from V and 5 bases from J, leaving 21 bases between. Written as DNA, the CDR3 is TGTGCCAGCACCCGCGGGGTCCTACGGCATCACAATGAGCAGTTCTTC. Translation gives CASTRGVLRHHNEQFF.

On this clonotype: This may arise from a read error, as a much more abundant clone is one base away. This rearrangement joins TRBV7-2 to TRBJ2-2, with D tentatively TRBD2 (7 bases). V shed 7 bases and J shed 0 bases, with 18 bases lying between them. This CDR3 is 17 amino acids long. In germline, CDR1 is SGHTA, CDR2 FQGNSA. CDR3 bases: TGTGCCAGCAACAGCCGGTGGCGGGGGCCGAACACCGGGGAGCTGTTTTTT. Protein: CASNSRWRGPNTGELFF.

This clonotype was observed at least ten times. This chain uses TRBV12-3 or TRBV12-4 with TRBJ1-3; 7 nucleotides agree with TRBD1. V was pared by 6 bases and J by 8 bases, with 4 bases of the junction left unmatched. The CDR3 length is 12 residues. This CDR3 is CASRTGRDTIYF. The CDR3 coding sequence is TGTGCCAGCAGGACAGGGAGGGACACCATATATTTT.